The entry that follows covers one T cell receptor (beta chain) sequence. The antigen is not known. PCR involved 60 Vbeta and 13 Jbeta primers. Clones were sequenced by immunoSEQ multiplex PCR, and TCRdb holds only the in-frame ones, with some missing. The sample has some 190,000 clones, 65% to 90% seen once. The ends lost 7 bases at V and 7 bases at J; junction bases unmatched: 7. The CDR3 runs to 14 residues. CDR1 LNHDA and CDR2 SQIVND come from the germline V gene (reference sequence). The data were obtained in a study of cytomegalovirus exposure and HLA in healthy donors. Study-level information: Of approximately 400 genotyped donors, approximately 84% clustered with self-reported Caucasian donors. Notes on the study in general: In a later analysis, TCR beta V- and J-gene trimming showed a link to a missense DCLRE1C variant. Most TCR sequences were seen very rarely across donors, but some public TCRs occurred in many.

The receptor was derived from a young woman in good health and CMV-seronegative. Sequencing was done on a sample of PBMCs. The chain recombines TRBV19 with TRBJ2-1; 10 positions agree with TRBD2. The CDR3 DNA reads TGTGCCAGTACCACGCCGGGACTAGCGAATGAGCAGTTCTTC. It translates to CASTTPGLANEQFF.